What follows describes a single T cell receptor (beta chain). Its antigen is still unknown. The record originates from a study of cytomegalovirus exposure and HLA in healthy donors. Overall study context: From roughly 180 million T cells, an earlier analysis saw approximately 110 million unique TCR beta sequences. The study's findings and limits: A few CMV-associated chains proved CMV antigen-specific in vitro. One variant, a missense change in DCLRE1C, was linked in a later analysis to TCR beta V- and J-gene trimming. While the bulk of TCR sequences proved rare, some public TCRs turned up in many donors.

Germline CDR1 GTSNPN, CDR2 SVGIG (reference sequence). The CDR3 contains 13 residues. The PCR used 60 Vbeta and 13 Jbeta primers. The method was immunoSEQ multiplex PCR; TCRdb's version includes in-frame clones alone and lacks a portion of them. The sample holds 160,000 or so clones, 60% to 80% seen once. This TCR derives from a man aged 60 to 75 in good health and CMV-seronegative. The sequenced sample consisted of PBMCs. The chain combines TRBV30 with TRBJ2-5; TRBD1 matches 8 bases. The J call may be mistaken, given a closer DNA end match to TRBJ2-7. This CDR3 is CASRGRGPDEQYF. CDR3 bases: TGTGCCTCACGGGGCAGGGGGCCTGACGAGCAGTACTTC.